The rows below give T cell receptor beta chains drawn from one sample of a study of technical replicates of blood from a few donors. The data were produced by immunoSEQ multiplex PCR, yet TCRdb's version contains in-frame clones alone and is incomplete. The profile shows more than 65,000 clones, more than 85% of them singletons. Sequencing input: T cells isolated from PBMCs. Receptors were obtained from a human donor in good health. CDR3s include the opening cysteine and the closing phenylalanine or tryptophan. Each record gives: D gene, clone size, J gene, V gene, CDR3 protein, CDR3 DNA. D genes are given only for firm matches. Size is omitted from some rows. Given values are once, few, many or a class for expanded clones.

d_gene: .
abundance: .
j_gene: TRBJ1-4
v_gene: TRBV7-6
CDR3aa: CASSPGTWGINEKLFF
CDR3nt: TGTGCCAGCAGCCCAGGGACATGGGGTATTAATGAAAAACTGTTTTTT

d_gene: TRBD1
abundance: .
j_gene: TRBJ1-2
v_gene: TRBV6-5
CDR3aa: CASSFRQGNYGYTF
CDR3nt: TGTGCCAGCAGTTTCCGACAGGGCAACTATGGCTACACCTTC

d_gene: TRBD1
abundance: .
j_gene: TRBJ1-4
v_gene: TRBV28
CDR3aa: CASSFLRGQTNEKLFF
CDR3nt: TGTGCCAGCAGTTTCCTGAGGGGGCAGACTAATGAAAAACTGTTTTTT

d_gene: TRBD1
abundance: .
j_gene: TRBJ1-2
v_gene: TRBV28
CDR3aa: CASSFGTENYGYTF
CDR3nt: TGTGCCAGCAGTTTCGGGACAGAAAACTATGGCTACACCTTC

d_gene: .
abundance: .
j_gene: TRBJ2-7
v_gene: TRBV4-3
CDR3aa: CASSQDLPGIYEQYF
CDR3nt: TGCGCCAGCAGCCAAGATCTGCCAGGGATATACGAGCAGTACTTC

d_gene: TRBD1
abundance: once
j_gene: TRBJ2-3
v_gene: TRBV10-1
CDR3aa: CASSEGTGHTDTQYF
CDR3nt: TGCGCCAGCAGTGAGGGGACAGGGCACACAGATACGCAGTATTTT

d_gene: .
abundance: .
j_gene: TRBJ2-1
v_gene: TRBV4-1
CDR3aa: CASSQVGTSGLYNEQFF
CDR3nt: TGCGCCAGCAGCCAAGTCGGGACATCCGGGCTCTACAATGAGCAGTTCTTC

d_gene: .
abundance: .
j_gene: TRBJ2-7
v_gene: TRBV29-1
CDR3aa: CSVDTGPYYEQYF
CDR3nt: TGCAGCGTTGACACAGGTCCCTACTACGAGCAGTACTTC

d_gene: .
abundance: .
j_gene: TRBJ2-1
v_gene: TRBV28
CDR3aa: CASSAHEQFF
CDR3nt: TGTGCCAGCAGTGCGCATGAGCAGTTCTTC

d_gene: .
abundance: once
j_gene: TRBJ1-4
v_gene: TRBV13
CDR3aa: CASSLAGGGEKLFF
CDR3nt: TGTGCCAGCAGCTTAGCGGGTGGAGGGGAAAAACTGTTTTTT

d_gene: .
abundance: .
j_gene: TRBJ1-1
v_gene: TRBV5-1
CDR3aa: CASSLGTVNTEAFF
CDR3nt: TGCGCCAGCAGCTTGGGGACAGTGAACACTGAAGCTTTCTTT

d_gene: .
abundance: .
j_gene: TRBJ1-1
v_gene: TRBV27
CDR3aa: CASHDRLNTEAFF
CDR3nt: TGTGCCAGCCACGACAGATTGAACACTGAAGCTTTCTTT

d_gene: .
abundance: .
j_gene: TRBJ2-3
v_gene: TRBV29-1
CDR3aa: CSVEGPPSGLLGDTQYF
CDR3nt: TGCAGCGTTGAAGGTCCACCCTCGGGACTCCTCGGAGATACGCAGTATTTT

d_gene: .
abundance: .
j_gene: TRBJ2-5
v_gene: TRBV28
CDR3aa: CASSVLGIQETQYF
CDR3nt: TGTGCCAGCAGTGTGCTCGGGATCCAAGAGACCCAGTACTTC

d_gene: .
abundance: .
j_gene: TRBJ2-3
v_gene: TRBV27
CDR3aa: CASSSPRDTDTQYF
CDR3nt: TGTGCCAGCAGTTCACCTCGGGACACAGATACGCAGTATTTT

d_gene: .
abundance: .
j_gene: TRBJ1-1
v_gene: TRBV5-1
CDR3aa: CASSLAGNTEAFF
CDR3nt: TGCGCCAGCAGCTTGGCAGGGAACACTGAAGCTTTCTTT

d_gene: .
abundance: .
j_gene: TRBJ2-5
v_gene: TRBV18
CDR3aa: CASSYTGAQETQYF
CDR3nt: TGTGCCAGCTCCTACACTGGGGCCCAAGAGACCCAGTACTTC

d_gene: .
abundance: once
j_gene: TRBJ1-4
v_gene: TRBV7-2
CDR3aa: CASSLNLGTGSEKLFF
CDR3nt: TGTGCCAGCAGCCTCAATCTAGGTACAGGGAGTGAAAAACTGTTTTTT

d_gene: TRBD1
abundance: .
j_gene: TRBJ2-1
v_gene: TRBV4-1
CDR3aa: CASSPTPGDRLNNEQFF
CDR3nt: TGCGCCAGCAGCCCCACCCCCGGGGACAGACTTAACAATGAGCAGTTCTTC

d_gene: .
abundance: .
j_gene: TRBJ1-5
v_gene: TRBV6-5
CDR3aa: CASSYSSGELNQPQHF
CDR3nt: TGTGCCAGCAGTTACTCTTCCGGGGAGCTAAATCAGCCCCAGCATTTT

d_gene: .
abundance: .
j_gene: TRBJ1-2
v_gene: TRBV29-1
CDR3aa: CSFPGGAGYTF
CDR3nt: TGCAGTTTTCCCGGGGGGGCTGGCTACACCTTC

d_gene: TRBD1
abundance: .
j_gene: TRBJ2-7
v_gene: TRBV27
CDR3aa: CASSRVLGTGSYEQYF
CDR3nt: TGTGCCAGCAGTCGGGTCCTAGGGACAGGGAGCTACGAGCAGTACTTC

d_gene: TRBD1
abundance: .
j_gene: TRBJ1-4
v_gene: TRBV5-4
CDR3aa: CASSWDRDEKLFF
CDR3nt: TGTGCCAGCAGCTGGGACAGGGATGAAAAACTGTTTTTT

d_gene: .
abundance: .
j_gene: TRBJ1-1
v_gene: TRBV27
CDR3aa: CASSFSIGQMNTEAFF
CDR3nt: TGTGCCAGCAGTTTTTCGATCGGACAGATGAACACTGAAGCTTTCTTT

d_gene: TRBD1
abundance: .
j_gene: TRBJ1-2
v_gene: TRBV30
CDR3aa: CAWSPRGTSYGYTF
CDR3nt: TGTGCCTGGAGTCCCAGGGGGACGAGCTATGGCTACACCTTC

d_gene: .
abundance: .
j_gene: TRBJ2-1
v_gene: TRBV1
CDR3aa: CTSSQGPLVDEQFF
CDR3nt: TGCACCAGCAGCCAGGGTCCCCTAGTCGATGAGCAGTTCTTC

d_gene: .
abundance: .
j_gene: TRBJ1-1
v_gene: TRBV6-1
CDR3aa: CATRNTEAFF
CDR3nt: TGTGCAACACGGAACACTGAAGCTTTCTTT

d_gene: .
abundance: .
j_gene: TRBJ2-2
v_gene: TRBV6-5
CDR3aa: CASSYSAGANTGELFF
CDR3nt: TGTGCCAGCAGTTACAGCGCGGGCGCGAACACCGGGGAGCTGTTTTTT

d_gene: TRBD2
abundance: .
j_gene: TRBJ2-7
v_gene: TRBV27
CDR3aa: CASSLQREGYEQYF
CDR3nt: TGTGCCAGCAGTTTACAGCGGGAGGGTTACGAGCAGTACTTC

d_gene: TRBD1
abundance: .
j_gene: TRBJ1-5
v_gene: TRBV28
CDR3aa: CASSSDRFNQPQHF
CDR3nt: TGTGCCAGCAGTTCGGACAGGTTTAATCAGCCCCAGCATTTT

d_gene: .
abundance: .
j_gene: TRBJ2-4
v_gene: TRBV6-5
CDR3aa: CASSPVSGKNIQYF
CDR3nt: TGTGCCAGCAGCCCCGTGAGCGGCAAAAACATTCAGTACTTC

d_gene: .
abundance: once
j_gene: TRBJ1-2
v_gene: TRBV4-2
CDR3aa: CASSQGGREEGYTF
CDR3nt: TGTGCCAGCAGCCAAGGTGGCAGGGAGGAGGGCTACACCTTC

d_gene: .
abundance: .
j_gene: TRBJ1-1
v_gene: TRBV9
CDR3aa: CASSVGVGTVTFF
CDR3nt: .

d_gene: .
abundance: .
j_gene: TRBJ2-1
v_gene: TRBV14
CDR3aa: CASSQGREYNEQFF
CDR3nt: TGTGCCAGCAGCCAAGGTCGGGAGTACAATGAGCAGTTCTTC

d_gene: .
abundance: .
j_gene: TRBJ1-2
v_gene: TRBV4-1
CDR3aa: CASSQEYQNYGYTF
CDR3nt: TGCGCCAGCAGCCAAGAATATCAGAACTATGGCTACACCTTC

d_gene: .
abundance: .
j_gene: TRBJ2-7
v_gene: TRBV30
CDR3aa: CAWSSGASSYEQYF
CDR3nt: TGTGCCTGGAGTTCAGGGGCGAGCTCCTACGAGCAGTACTTC

d_gene: .
abundance: .
j_gene: TRBJ2-1
v_gene: TRBV27
CDR3aa: CASSLGSDEQFF
CDR3nt: TGTGCCAGCAGTTTGGGGAGTGATGAGCAGTTCTTC

d_gene: .
abundance: few
j_gene: TRBJ1-1
v_gene: TRBV11-2
CDR3aa: CASSPNMNTEAFF
CDR3nt: TGTGCCAGCAGCCCAAACATGAACACTGAAGCTTTCTTT

d_gene: .
abundance: .
j_gene: TRBJ1-1
v_gene: TRBV5-1
CDR3aa: CASSLTANTEAFF
CDR3nt: TGCGCCAGCAGCTTAACAGCGAACACTGAAGCTTTCTTT

d_gene: .
abundance: .
j_gene: TRBJ2-7
v_gene: TRBV5-4
CDR3aa: CASSPQRELYEQYF
CDR3nt: TGTGCCAGCAGCCCCCAACGCGAGCTCTACGAGCAGTACTTC

d_gene: .
abundance: .
j_gene: TRBJ1-1
v_gene: TRBV5-1
CDR3aa: CASSSTGMNTEAFF
CDR3nt: TGCGCCAGCAGCTCGACTGGTATGAACACTGAAGCTTTCTTT

d_gene: .
abundance: .
j_gene: TRBJ2-3
v_gene: TRBV5-1
CDR3aa: CASSLATDTQYF
CDR3nt: TGCGCCAGCAGCTTGGCTACAGATACGCAGTATTTT

d_gene: TRBD2
abundance: .
j_gene: TRBJ2-2
v_gene: TRBV30
CDR3aa: CAWSRLAGAGELFF
CDR3nt: TGTGCCTGGAGTAGGCTAGCGGGAGCCGGGGAGCTGTTTTTT